The 18 T cell receptor beta chains presented below share a single source sample, sequenced in a study of blood T cell repertoires in COVID-19. TCRdb keeps only in-frame clones here, not all; method: immunoSEQ multiplex PCR. The data show about 240,000 clones, around 90% seen once. Source material: peripheral blood. These receptors came from a man between 60 and 75 years old who had recovered from COVID-19.

The V call is TRBV20-1, the J call TRBJ2-3, with D maybe TRBD2 (5 bases). CDR1 is DFQATT, CDR2 SNEGSKA, per germline (reference sequence). V lost 2 bases, J lost 10 bases, and 10 bases lay in between. This CDR3 spans 11 amino acids. DNA for the CDR3: TGCAGTGCTAGATCGGCGGGCCCGCAGTATTTT. Translating gives CSARSAGPQYF.

The chain carries TRBV19 and TRBJ1-1, with 9 bases fitting TRBD1. The CDR3 has 16 residues. The V gene end was trimmed by 5 bases and the J gene end by 3 bases; junction bases not matched to a gene: 10. Germline lookup yields CDR1 LNHDA and CDR2 SQIVND (reference sequence). For the CDR3, the DNA is TGTGCCAGTAGTCCGGGGACAGGGTGGCGGGACACTGAAGCTTTCTTT. Translating it yields CASSPGTGWRDTEAFF.

The gene calls are TRBV10-1 and TRBJ2-7, with 10 bases lining up with TRBD2. CDR1 is WNHNN and CDR2 is SYGVQD in the germline V gene (reference sequence). Trimming removed 6 bases from V and 2 bases from J; junction bases left unmatched: 4. This CDR3 has 14 amino acids. The CDR3, as DNA: TGCGCCAGCAGAGGGACTAGCGCTCCCTACGAGCAGTACGTC. Translated: CASRGTSAPYEQYV.

The gene calls are TRBV18 and TRBJ1-2, with 7 nucleotides matching TRBD1. The CDR3 consists of 14 residues. V lost 6 bases, J lost 2 bases, and 6 bases stayed unmatched. The germline V gene has CDR1 KGHSH and CDR2 LQKENI. The CDR3 nucleotides read TGTGCCAGCTCGCGGGGACAGAACAACTATGGCTACACCTTC. This encodes CASSRGQNNYGYTF.

The chain combines TRBV18 with TRBJ2-2; possible D gene TRBD1, 5 bases. The V and J ends lost 4 bases and 5 bases respectively, with 14 bases between them. CDR3 length: 15 residues. Germline V gene lookup returns CDR1 KGHSH and CDR2 LQKENI. CDR3 sequence reads: CASSRQSDTTGELFF. CDR3 bases: TGTGCCAGCTCACGACAATCGGACACGACCGGGGAGCTGTTTTTT.

This chain connects TRBV2 to TRBJ2-2; D uncertain. The V end lost 0 bases, the J end lost 4 bases, and 12 bases lay between the germline ends. The germline V gene encodes CDR1 SNHLY and CDR2 FYNNEI. The CDR3 totals 16 residues. CDR3 bases: TGTGCCAGCAGTGAAGCGCGCGGAGCCATCACCGGGGAGCTGTTTTTT. Its translation is CASSEARGAITGELFF. The full variable domain, in which reference TRBV2 and TRBJ2-2 provide the parts outside the CDR3, is EPEVTQTPSHQVTQMGQEVILRCVPISNHLYFYWYRQILGQKVEFLVSFYNNEISEKSEIFDDQFSVERPDGSNFTLKIRSTKLEDSAMYFCASSEARGAITGELFFGEGSRLTVL.

The chain employs TRBV6-1 and TRBJ2-7; no clear D gene. This CDR3 region has 15 residues. V was clipped by 2 bases and J by 2 bases, with 13 bases between them. Germline assignment: CDR1 MNHNS and CDR2 SASEGT. CDR3: CASSEMSGITYEQYF. DNA for the CDR3: TGTGCCAGCAGTGAAATGTCAGGCATTACCTACGAGCAGTACTTC.

The chain employs TRBV30 and TRBJ1-4; TRBD1 might be the D (5 bases). V gave up 6 bases and J gave up 1 base, with 12 bases separating them. This CDR3 has 14 residues. Germline-derived CDR1 and CDR2 are GTSNPN and SVGIG (reference sequence). The CDR3 nucleotides are TGTGCCTGTCGGGGGGGGGTAACTAATGAAAAACTGTTTTTT. Amino acids: CACRGGVTNEKLFF.

This chain joins TRBV30 and TRBJ1-3; TRBD1 might be the D (5 bases). The germline gives CDR1 GTSNPN, CDR2 SVGIG (reference sequence). Trimming took off 4 bases at V and 0 bases at J, with 13 bases between the two ends. The CDR3 sequence is 15 residues long. The CDR3 sequence: CAWKSQGNSGNTIYF. Here the CDR3 DNA reads TGTGCCTGGAAGTCCCAGGGCAACTCTGGAAACACCATATATTTT.

V gene TRBV18 combines with J gene TRBJ1-3; TRBD1 might be the D (6 bases). The CDR3 sequence is 12 residues long. Per the germline V gene, CDR1 is KGHSH and CDR2 is LQKENI. Deletions cut 6 bases from V and 4 bases from J, with 7 bases between. The CDR3 DNA reads as TGTGCCAGCTCCGACAGGGGAAACACCATATATTTT. Its translation: CASSDRGNTIYF.

The count of this clone is one. This sequence joins TRBV30 and TRBJ2-2, with 8 bases aligning to TRBD2. In germline, CDR1 is GTSNPN, CDR2 SVGIG (reference sequence). This CDR3 has 12 residues. Trimming cost V 3 bases and J 6 bases; bases outside gene matches: 0. Here the CDR3 reads CAWRRGAGELFF. In DNA form, the CDR3 reads TGTGCCTGGAGGCGGGGGGCCGGGGAGCTGTTTTTT.

The J gene is TRBJ2-7, the V gene TRBV5-1, with 8 bases matching TRBD1. This CDR3 comprises 14 residues. J gave up 6 bases and V 4 bases, and 9 bases lay outside the gene matches. Germline CDR1 and CDR2: SGHRS and YFSETQ. CDR3 nucleotide sequence: TGCGCCAGCAGCCAACAGGGGGGCGTATCCGAGCAGTACTTC. Protein: CASSQQGGVSEQYF. The whole variable domain, filled in from reference TRBV5-1 and TRBJ2-7, reads KAGVTQTPRYLIKTRGQQVTLSCSPISGHRSVSWYQQTPGQGLQFLFEYFSETQRNKGNFPGRFSGRQFSNSRSEMNVSTLELGDSALYLCASSQQGGVSEQYFGPGTRLTVT.

In this sample, this clone turned up once. The genes are TRBV10-1 and TRBJ1-1; D gene ambiguous. Germline V gene sequence: CDR1 WNHNN, CDR2 SYGVQD (reference sequence). CDR3 length: 13 residues. The V end was cut by 3 bases, the J end by 2 bases, with 7 bases between. Here the CDR3 DNA reads TGCGCCAGCAGTGATGTAGCAAACACTGAAGCTTTCTTT. Its translation is CASSDVANTEAFF.

This clone was counted only a few times. This chain connects TRBV11-2 to TRBJ1-6, with D unresolved. The V and J ends lost 0 bases and 10 bases respectively, with 13 bases between them. Germline V gives CDR1 SGHAT, CDR2 FQNNGV. The CDR3 is 15 amino acids. CDR3 bases: TGTGCCAGCAGCTTAGAAAACGTCCGCGGCTCACCCCTCCACTTT. Its translation: CASSLENVRGSPLHF.

V usage is TRBV7-8 and J usage is TRBJ2-3; 13 bases are a match to TRBD2. J lost 0 bases, V lost 5 bases, and 8 bases had no gene match. Germline V gene sequence: CDR1 SGHVS, CDR2 FQNEAQ. The CDR3 spans 18 residues. CDR3 DNA sequence: TGTGCCAGCAGCGCCGGGACTAGCGGGGCTCTTAGCACAGATACGCAGTATTTT. Its translation is CASSAGTSGALSTDTQYF.

This chain joins TRBV5-6 and TRBJ1-1; D is undetermined. Germline loops: CDR1 SGHDT, CDR2 YYEEEE. Trimming removed 0 bases at V and 1 base at J, with 7 bases between. This CDR3 spans 14 amino acids. CDR3 loop: CASSLVPGNTEAFF. DNA of the CDR3: TGTGCCAGCAGCTTGGTTCCGGGGAACACTGAAGCTTTCTTT. The whole variable domain, remainder taken from reference TRBV5-6 and TRBJ1-1, is DAGVTQSPTHLIKTRGQQVTLRCSPKSGHDTVSWYQQALGQGPQFIFQYYEEEERQRGNFPDRFSGHQFPNYSSELNVNALLLGDSALYLCASSLVPGNTEAFFGQGTRLTVV.

This clone was recorded once. The chain is built from TRBV10-3 and TRBJ2-3; perhaps TRBD2 as D (7 bases). CDR3 length equals 16 residues. The germline V gene has CDR1 ENHRY and CDR2 SYGVKD. The V end was cut by 0 bases, the J end by 5 bases, with 15 bases between. CDR3 DNA sequence: TGTGCCATCAGTGAGTCCGCGGGGGCGGCGGGAGATACGCAGTATTTT. Protein sequence: CAISESAGAAGDTQYF.

This clone showed up just once. The chain couples TRBV21-1 to TRBJ1-2. TRBV21-1 is described as a pseudogene. The CDR3 spans 20 residues. Here the CDR3 DNA reads TGTGCCAGCAGCTCCCGAAAGGCGGGAGTTGGGCCAGATACTAACTATGGCTACACCTTC. As protein: CASSSRKAGVGPDTNYGYTF.